The T cell receptor beta chain under discussion was sequenced for a study of T cell responses to AZD1222 COVID-19 vaccine (dated by TCRdb to the early 2020s). For the wider study: AZD1222 recipients with second doses at about 4 weeks or about 12 weeks were pooled, because spike-specific TCR depth and breadth did not differ between schedules. A total of 233 trial participants underwent TCR sequencing, of whom around 200 received two doses of AZD1222 and around 25 received two doses of the MenACWY control vaccine. Trial participants were enrolled into age subgroups of 18-55, 56-69 and 70-plus years, which contained 148, 28 and 57 TCR-sequenced participants, respectively.

On this clone: Its antigen specificity is not known. Per-base quality was not reported, and no clone a single base away is much larger than it.

The germline V gene yields LGHNA for CDR1 and YSLEER for CDR2. Germline trimming amounts to 3 bases on V and 2 bases on J, with 12 as the count of junction bases outside the gene matches. From the cysteine up to the phenylalanine, the CDR3 has a length of 20 residues. The retained sequence is limited to the CDR3, 60 bases, with the frame set at the first base. Beyond this particular receptor, the publication reports: Because no day 14 peak-response samples were available, repertoires were characterized only after the peak T cell response. In the small 56-69-year group, the increase in depth fell short of significance, most likely because of low power. Reportedly, almost half of the unique spike-specific TCRs recognized epitopes lying outside the regions that are mutated in the B.1.351 and B.1.1.7 variants. Only 5 to 7 AZD1222 recipients were SARS-CoV-2 seropositive at baseline, limiting conclusions about previously exposed vaccinees. After two AZD1222 doses, spike-specific TCR breadth and depth were significantly higher than at day 0 and than in MenACWY recipients. The whole spike protein was spanned by vaccine-associated CD4 TCRs, and dominant responses were seen in regions 160-218 and 743-854. Participants were mostly white British, with more females than males. The authors suggested clonal diversity may have been underestimated.

The CDR3 regions of human TCRbeta chains were analyzed by immunosequencing. The published analysis was carried out like this. TCRs in the repertoires were compared against a reference library of SARS-CoV-2-specific TCRs that had been generated with the MIRA antigen-specificity platform. Breadth was defined as the fraction of unique TCRs that were SARS-CoV-2-associated, and depth was defined as the fraction of total T cells that were SARS-CoV-2-associated. Using the MIRA data, each spike-specific TCR was assigned both to the spike region to which the TCR was reactive and to a CD4 or CD8 class. Log10-transformed breadth and depth values were compared by one-way ANOVA with Sidak's multiple comparisons tests. TCRdb mirrors the immuneACCESS table, restricted to in-frame sequences. Some clones are absent from its copies; in checked studies, under half trace to an unresolved V gene, and the reason for the others is unknown. From that table come the V and J calls and clone size; the DNA was used to work out D and trimming. The sample has approximately 100,000 clones on record, around 91% of them singletons. The top ten clones comprise less than 55% of the sample.

The time point label on this specimen signifies: baseline before first vaccination. The vaccinee samples were drawn from two UK trials, COV001 and COV002, one of which was a single-blind randomized controlled phase 2/3 trial testing AZD1222 (ChAdOx1 nCoV-19) in healthy adults. For TCRbeta chain sequencing, PBMC samples were collected from trial participants at day 0 and at day 28 after the second dose. Sequencing was performed on peripheral blood, taken on day 0 of AZD1222 vaccination. This receptor was identified in an adult in good health. The chain links TRBV4-3 with TRBJ2-4; 14 middle bases align to TRBD2. The bases are TGCGCCAGCAGCCAGTTTCCGGGACTAGCGGGAGACGCAACCAAAAACATTCAGTACTTC. This sequence encodes CASSQFPGLAGDATKNIQYF.